The rows below give T cell receptor beta chains drawn from one sample of a study of T cell responses to AZD1222 COVID-19 vaccine. Produced via immunoSEQ multiplex PCR; TCRdb's table is partial and in-frame only. Found here are 110,000 to 150,000 clones, around 92% of them singletons; the top ten hold around 12%. This sample comprised peripheral blood, obtained after recovery from COVID-19. These receptor sequences come from an adult who had recovered from COVID-19. Both conserved end residues are part of each CDR3. A D gene is named only where the DNA matches it firmly. Some rows have no size entry. The others give once, few or many, or a class for an expanded clone.

clone_size cdr3_length j_call v_call d_call cdr3_nt cdr3_aa
. 13 TRBJ2-2 TRBV27 . TGTGCCAGCAGTTTATCTACGGGGGGGGAGCTGTTTTTT CASSLSTGGELFF
. 16 TRBJ1-4 TRBV3-1/TRBV3-2 . TGTGCCAGCAGCCCCCGGCCCGGGGGACTAAATGAAAAACTGTTTTTT CASSPRPGGLNEKLFF
. 12 TRBJ1-1 TRBV12-3/TRBV12-4 TRBD1 TGTGCCAGCAGCCGACAGGGAACTGAAGCTTTCTTT CASSRQGTEAFF
. 17 TRBJ2-2 TRBV30 . TGTGCCTGGAGTGTACGGATTTCTGCGAGGAGCACCGGGGAGCTGTTTTTT CAWSVRISARSTGELFF
. 15 TRBJ2-7 TRBV9 TRBD2 TGTGCCAGCAGCGTGGGACTAGCGGAACTTTACGAGCAGTACTTC CASSVGLAELYEQYF
. 14 TRBJ1-5 TRBV5-1 . TGCGCCAGCAGCTTAGACGGGAGGGATCAGCCCCAGCATTTT CASSLDGRDQPQHF
. 15 TRBJ2-7 TRBV28 TRBD2 TGTGCCAGCACCCTAGGACTAGCGGGAGGACCAGAGCAGTACTTC CASTLGLAGGPEQYF
. 12 TRBJ2-3 TRBV12-3/TRBV12-4 . TGTGCCAGCAGATTTTACACAGATACGCAGTATTTT CASRFYTDTQYF
once 14 TRBJ2-7 TRBV9 . TGTGCCAGCAGCCCTCAAGGGACTCCCTACGAGCAGTACTTC CASSPQGTPYEQYF
. 12 TRBJ1-1 TRBV29-1 TRBD1 TGCAGCGTTTCTCAGGGGGCGGCTGAAGCTTTCTTT CSVSQGAAEAFF
. 15 TRBJ2-3 TRBV19 . TGTGCCAGTAGTGGGCGGTTGGTCTCTGGGTATACGCAGTATTTT CASSGRLVSGYTQYF
. 16 TRBJ1-1 TRBV7-9 . TGTGCCAGCAGCCCCACCAGTTTGAGCATGAACACTGAAGCTTTCTTT CASSPTSLSMNTEAFF
. 13 TRBJ1-1 TRBV7-9 . TGTGCCAGCAGCCGAAATGACCCGGCTGAAGCTTTCTTT CASSRNDPAEAFF
. 15 TRBJ1-5 TRBV28 . TGTGCCAGCAGCCGCGGAGTAGGTAGCAATCAGCCCCAGCATTTT CASSRGVGSNQPQHF
. 14 TRBJ2-3 TRBV27 . TGTGCCAGCAGTCCCCGGTGGGGGGAAGATACGCAGTATTTT CASSPRWGEDTQYF
. 13 TRBJ2-3 TRBV10-3 . TGTGCCATCAGGGGTGTGAGCACAGATACGCAGTATTTT CAIRGVSTDTQYF
. 15 TRBJ1-6 TRBV30 . TGTGCCTGGAGCATTAAGGGGGGGAATTTATCACCCCTCCACTTT CAWSIKGGNLSPLHF
. 13 TRBJ1-2 TRBV5-1 . TGCGCCAGCAGCTTGGAAGGCGCTTATGGCTACACCTTC CASSLEGAYGYTF
. 14 TRBJ2-3 TRBV5-4 . TGTGCCAGCAGCTTGGTAGCGGGCACAGATACGCAGTATTTT CASSLVAGTDTQYF
. 16 TRBJ2-7 TRBV3-1/TRBV3-2 . TGTGCCAGCAGCCTCGGAGGGACAGCCTTGCACTACGAGCAGTACTTC CASSLGGTALHYEQYF
. 15 TRBJ1-5 TRBV2 . TGTGCCAGCAGTCCGGACACGTCGGGCAATCAGCCCCAGCATTTT CASSPDTSGNQPQHF
. 15 TRBJ2-1 TRBV2 TRBD1 TGTGCCAGCAGTTGGGGACAGGGCTCCTACAATGAGCAGTTCTTC CASSWGQGSYNEQFF
. 15 TRBJ2-1 TRBV7-9 TRBD2 TGTGCCAGCAGCTTCTTAGCGGGAGACTACAATGAGCAGTTCTTC CASSFLAGDYNEQFF
. 13 TRBJ1-5 TRBV24-1 . TGTGCCACCAGTGACAGACAGAATCAGCCCCAGCATTTT CATSDRQNQPQHF
. 16 TRBJ2-2 TRBV5-4 TRBD1 TGTGCCAGCAGCCTACGCGGGACAGGGGTTCACGGGGAGCTGTTTTTT CASSLRGTGVHGELFF
. 16 TRBJ1-1 TRBV3-1/TRBV3-2 . TGTGCCAGCAGCCATTACAAGGGCTGGGAGAACACTGAAGCTTTCTTT CASSHYKGWENTEAFF
. 15 TRBJ2-7 TRBV5-1 TRBD1 TGCGCCAGCAGCTTCGCCCGGACAGGCTCCTACGAGCAGTACTTC CASSFARTGSYEQYF
once 16 TRBJ2-6 TRBV19 . TGTGCCAGTAGTATGACGGGGGTAATGGGGGCCAACGTCCTGACTTTC CASSMTGVMGANVLTF
. 13 TRBJ1-1 TRBV10-3 . TGTGCCATCAGTGAGGGAGGGAACACTGAAGCTTTCTTT CAISEGGNTEAFF
. 14 TRBJ1-3 TRBV5-1 TRBD1 TGCGCCAGCAGGGGAGGACAGGCTGGAAACACCATATATTTT CASRGGQAGNTIYF
few 17 TRBJ2-5 TRBV4-2 TRBD2 TGTGCCAGCAGCCAAGATGGGGGACTAGCGGGACAAGAGACCCAGTACTTC CASSQDGGLAGQETQYF
. 15 TRBJ1-5 TRBV28 . TGTGCCAGCAGAAACGCAGGGGTTTCGAATCAGCCCCAGCATTTT CASRNAGVSNQPQHF
. 15 TRBJ2-3 TRBV9 . TGTGCCAGCAGCGCCGGATTGAGGGAGTATGATACGCAGTATTTT CASSAGLREYDTQYF
. 11 TRBJ1-1 TRBV6-5 TRBD1 TGTGCCAGCAGTTCCAGGGGGCGAGCTTTCTTT CASSSRGRAFF
. 14 TRBJ1-3 TRBV9 . TGTGCCAGCAGCGTAGGAGGGGGTGGAAACACCATATATTTT CASSVGGGGNTIYF
. 14 TRBJ2-5 TRBV7-9 . TGTGCCAGCAGCTTCAGGGGATCCCAAGAGACCCAGTACTTC CASSFRGSQETQYF
. 14 TRBJ2-1 TRBV6-5 TRBD2 TGTGCCACCTCAGCGGGAGAAGTCAACAATGAGCAGTTCTTC CATSAGEVNNEQFF
once 15 TRBJ2-2 TRBV30 TRBD1 TGTGCCTGGAGTAACCCGGACAGGGTGACCGGGGAGCTGTTTTTT CAWSNPDRVTGELFF
. 15 TRBJ2-1 TRBV5-4 . TGTGCCAGCAGCCGGGGGCGGGGTGGGGGTAATGAGCAGTTCTTC CASSRGRGGGNEQFF
. 14 TRBJ1-2 TRBV28 TRBD1 TGTGCCAGCAGTCATGACAGGGAAAAGTTTGGCTACACCTTC CASSHDREKFGYTF
. 14 TRBJ2-5 TRBV2 . TGTGCCAGCACCCAAAAAGGAACCGAAGAGACCCAGTACTTC CASTQKGTEETQYF
. 14 TRBJ2-5 TRBV7-3 TRBD1 TGTGCCAGCAGCTTACAGGGGGCTGGGGAGACCCAGTACTTC CASSLQGAGETQYF
. 16 TRBJ2-3 TRBV19 TRBD2 TGTGCCAGTAGTATGGGCCGAGCGGGATGGGGGGATACGCAGTATTTT CASSMGRAGWGDTQYF
. 13 TRBJ2-1 TRBV20-1 . TGCAGTGCTAGTGCGGTCACCTACAATGAGCAGTTCTTC CSASAVTYNEQFF
. 14 TRBJ2-1 TRBV7-9 . TGTGCCAGCAGCTTCCCAGGCTCCTACAATGAGCAGTTCTTC CASSFPGSYNEQFF
. 15 TRBJ2-1 TRBV27 . TGTGCCAGCAGTTTTGGCACTAACCTATACAATGAGCAGTTCTTC CASSFGTNLYNEQFF
. 15 TRBJ1-5 TRBV6-5 TRBD1 TGTGCCAGCCGACAGGGGGCGCTGGGCAATCAGCCCCAGCATTTT CASRQGALGNQPQHF
. 16 TRBJ1-3 TRBV6-1 . TGTGCCAGCAGTGAGGTTCCCTACGGCTCTGGAAACACCATATATTTT CASSEVPYGSGNTIYF
. 17 TRBJ2-3 TRBV5-4 TRBD2 TGTGCCAGCAGCCCCCTCGGGACTAGCGGAACCACAGATACGCAGTATTTT CASSPLGTSGTTDTQYF
. 15 TRBJ1-5 TRBV4-1 . TGCGCCAGCAGCCAAGGGGTGGGCCCGGTAGAGCCCCAGCATTTT CASSQGVGPVEPQHF
. 15 TRBJ2-7 TRBV5-1 . TGCGCCAGCAGCTTGGTCCACGGGAGTCGCGACGAGCAGTACTTC CASSLVHGSRDEQYF
once 16 TRBJ1-5 TRBV28 . TGTGCCAGCAGTTTATTTGGGAGGTATAGCAATCAGCCCCAGCATTTT CASSLFGRYSNQPQHF
. 12 TRBJ2-1 TRBV12-3/TRBV12-4 TRBD1 TGTGCCAGCAAGGGGGCCAGGGATGAGCAGTTCTTC CASKGARDEQFF
. 19 TRBJ1-5 TRBV19 TRBD1 TGTGCCAGTAGTCCGGACAGGGCCTTAACCGATAGCCTCAATCAGCCCCAGCATTTT CASSPDRALTDSLNQPQHF
. 15 TRBJ2-7 TRBV11-2 . TGTGCCAGCAGCTTAGGGCCAGAGTCTTCCTACGAGCAGTACTTC CASSLGPESSYEQYF
. 15 TRBJ1-3 TRBV30 TRBD1 TGTGCCTGGAGTGGTCGGGACAGTTCCTTTCTCACCATATATTTT CAWSGRDSSFLTIYF
. 17 TRBJ2-7 TRBV15 . TGTGCCACCAGCAGAGACCAGACCGGTGAACCGCTCTACGAGCAGTACTTC CATSRDQTGEPLYEQYF
. 14 TRBJ2-7 TRBV18 . TGTGCCAGCTCACCGGAAACTAGAGGGACTGAACAGTACTTC CASSPETRGTEQYF